This T cell receptor beta chain was documented in a study of CD8 T cells in Susac syndrome. The V gene lost 1 base and the J gene lost 5 bases, with 6 bases spanning the gap. The germline V gene encodes CDR1 LGHDT and CDR2 YNNKEL (reference sequence). This CDR3 has 13 amino acids. Random-hexamer reverse transcription was applied to roughly 0.5 to 1 ug RNA. From the immunoSEQ multiplex PCR reads, TCRdb called clonotypes with MiXCR, one entry per CDR3 protein. The table records a few hundred thousand distinct CDR3 sequences, about 95% of them present only once. The V and J genes are TRBV3-1 and TRBJ2-1, with D tentatively TRBD2 (5 bases). The receptor's source is a human donor with multiple sclerosis. Sequences were obtained from CD4+ T cells from PBMCs. The CDR3 is CASSQAGNNEQFF. The CDR3 region has the DNA TGTGCCAGCAGCCAAGCGGGGAACAATGAGCAGTTCTTC.